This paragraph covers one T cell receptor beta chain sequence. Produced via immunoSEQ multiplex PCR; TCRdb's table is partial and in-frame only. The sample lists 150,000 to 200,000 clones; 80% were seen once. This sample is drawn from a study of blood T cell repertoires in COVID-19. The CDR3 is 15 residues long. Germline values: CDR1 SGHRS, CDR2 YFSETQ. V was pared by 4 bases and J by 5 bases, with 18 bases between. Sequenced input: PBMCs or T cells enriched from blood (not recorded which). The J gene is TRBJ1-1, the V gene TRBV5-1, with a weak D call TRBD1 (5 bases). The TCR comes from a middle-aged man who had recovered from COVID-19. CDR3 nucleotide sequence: TGCGCCAGCAGCCTGAACGGGGGAGCCGGGACTGAAGCTTTCTTT. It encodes CASSLNGGAGTEAFF.